This T cell receptor beta chain was retrieved from a study of control samples from healthy donors and cancer patients. This CDR3 contains 14 residues. From germline, CDR1 is SGHVS and CDR2 FQNEAQ. Trimming removed 6 bases at V and 7 bases at J, with 15 bases between. Using immunoSEQ multiplex PCR, the repertoire was profiled, and TCRdb retains in-frame clones only, with some absent. The sample yields roughly 86,000 clones, 85% to 95% seen once. The V call is TRBV7-8, the J call TRBJ2-2; D gene unclear. The sequence was collected from a young woman in good health. The source material was blood. The CDR3 nucleotides read TGTGCCAGCAGTCGGGTGGCGGAAATCGGGGAGCTGTTTTTT. It translates to CASSRVAEIGELFF.